This TCR beta chain was recorded in a study of blood T cells in healthy people across ages. General study points: Naive T cell percentage and TCR beta diversity correlated strongly.

A second PCR of roughly 7 to 11 cycles used a sample-barcoded 5' primer and a J-beta primer mix. Each of the samples gave a minimum of 2.5 million paired-end reads that contained CDR3. Via MiXCR, TCRdb re-called the 5' RACE reads, giving one row per CDR3 protein. The sample lists 1 million or so distinct CDR3 sequences; around 43% were seen once. Note on this clonotype: Its antigen remains unidentified. A read error is possible here, since a much larger clone lies one base away.

The CDR3 runs to 13 residues. From germline, CDR1 is MGHDK and CDR2 SYGVNS. The receptor was isolated from a woman between 55 and 75 years old in good health. This chain uses TRBV25-1 with TRBJ2-3; no definite D call. The sequencing sample was made of blood. The CDR3 nucleotides are TGTGCCAGCAGTGAATACAGCAAAGATACGCGGTATTTT. Protein sequence: CASSEYSKDTRYF.